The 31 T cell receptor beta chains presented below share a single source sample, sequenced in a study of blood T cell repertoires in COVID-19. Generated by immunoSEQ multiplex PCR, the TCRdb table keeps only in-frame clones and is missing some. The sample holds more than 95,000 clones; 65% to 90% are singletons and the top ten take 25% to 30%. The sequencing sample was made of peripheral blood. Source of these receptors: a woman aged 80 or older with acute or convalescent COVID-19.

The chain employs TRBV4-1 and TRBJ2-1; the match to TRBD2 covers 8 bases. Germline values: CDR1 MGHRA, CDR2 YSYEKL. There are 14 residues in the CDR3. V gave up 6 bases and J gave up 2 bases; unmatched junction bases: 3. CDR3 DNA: TGCGCCAGCAGTACTAGCGGTACCTACAATGAGCAGTTCTTC. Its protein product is CASSTSGTYNEQFF.

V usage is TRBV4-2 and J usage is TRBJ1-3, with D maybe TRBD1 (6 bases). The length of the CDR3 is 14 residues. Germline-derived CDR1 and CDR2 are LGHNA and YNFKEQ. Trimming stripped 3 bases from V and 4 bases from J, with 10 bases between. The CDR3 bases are TGTGCCAGCAGCCAGGTGGGACAAGGAAACACCATATATTTT. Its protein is CASSQVGQGNTIYF.

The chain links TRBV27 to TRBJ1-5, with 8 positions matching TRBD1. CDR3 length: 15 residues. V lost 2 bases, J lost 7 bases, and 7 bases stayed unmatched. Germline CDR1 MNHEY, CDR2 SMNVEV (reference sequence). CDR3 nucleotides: TGTGCCAGCAGTTTAGGGCAGGGGGCGCGGCAGCCCCAGCATTTT. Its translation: CASSLGQGARQPQHF.

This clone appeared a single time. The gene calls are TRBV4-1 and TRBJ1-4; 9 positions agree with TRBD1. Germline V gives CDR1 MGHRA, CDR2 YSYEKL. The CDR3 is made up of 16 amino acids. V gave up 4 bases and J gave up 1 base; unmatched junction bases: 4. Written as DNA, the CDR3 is TGCGCCAGCAGCCGGGGACAGGGAGGAACTAATGAAAAACTGTTTTTT. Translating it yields CASSRGQGGTNEKLFF.

In DNA form, the CDR3 reads TGTGCCAGCAGCTTAGATTGGGACAGGCTATATGGCTACACCTTC. Encoded protein: CASSLDWDRLYGYTF. The V gene is TRBV7-2, the J gene TRBJ1-2; 8 bases align to TRBD1. Germline V gives CDR1 SGHTA, CDR2 FQGNSA. J lost 5 bases, V lost 1 base, and 6 bases had no gene match. This CDR3 region has 15 residues.

The CDR3 loop is CASSLEVRQESGKLFF. For the CDR3, the DNA is TGTGCCAGCAGCTTGGAGGTGCGACAAGAAAGTGGGAAACTGTTTTTT. The rearrangement links TRBV5-5 to TRBJ1-4; D gene ambiguous. This CDR3 is 16 amino acids long. Germline CDR1 and CDR2: SGHKS and YYEKEE (reference sequence). V gave up 0 bases and J gave up 11 bases, with 20 bases separating them.

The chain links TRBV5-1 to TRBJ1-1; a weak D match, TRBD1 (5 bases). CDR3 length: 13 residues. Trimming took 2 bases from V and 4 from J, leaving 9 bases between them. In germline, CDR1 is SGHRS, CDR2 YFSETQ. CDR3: CASSFDSTTEAFF. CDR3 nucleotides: TGCGCCAGCAGCTTTGACAGCACCACTGAAGCTTTCTTT. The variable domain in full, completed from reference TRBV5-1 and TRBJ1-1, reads KAGVTQTPRYLIKTRGQQVTLSCSPISGHRSVSWYQQTPGQGLQFLFEYFSETQRNKGNFPGRFSGRQFSNSRSEMNVSTLELGDSALYLCASSFDSTTEAFFGQGTRLTVV.

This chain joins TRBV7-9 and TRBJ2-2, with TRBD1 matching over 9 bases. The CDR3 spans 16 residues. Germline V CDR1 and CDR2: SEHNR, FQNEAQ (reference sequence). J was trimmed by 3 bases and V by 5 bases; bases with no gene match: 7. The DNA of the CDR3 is TGTGCCAGCAGCGCACAGGGGGCGCAGCACACCGGGGAGCTGTTTTTT. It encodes CASSAQGAQHTGELFF. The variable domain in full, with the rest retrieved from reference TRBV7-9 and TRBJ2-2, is DTGVSQNPRHKITKRGQNVTFRCDPISEHNRLYWYRQTLGQGPEFLTYFQNEAQLEKSRLLSDRFSAERPKGSFSTLEIQRTEQGDSAMYLCASSAQGAQHTGELFFGEGSRLTVL.

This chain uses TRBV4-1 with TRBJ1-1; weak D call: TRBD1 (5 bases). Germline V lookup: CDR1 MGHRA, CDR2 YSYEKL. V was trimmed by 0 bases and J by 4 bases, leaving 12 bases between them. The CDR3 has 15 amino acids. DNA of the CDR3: TGCGCCAGCAGCCAAGAGAGGACAACATCCACTGAAGCTTTCTTT. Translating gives CASSQERTTSTEAFF.

The CDR3 nucleotides are TGCGCCAGCAGTCAGGGACAGGCGGTATACAGCTATGGCTACACCTTC. It translates to CASSQGQAVYSYGYTF. The chain has TRBV5-1 and TRBJ1-2, with 8 bases fitting TRBD1. V trimming: 5 bases; J trimming: 4 bases; junction bases outside the gene matches: 13. CDR1 is SGHRS, CDR2 YFSETQ, per germline. This CDR3 has 16 amino acids. Complete variable domain (other parts from reference TRBV5-1 and TRBJ1-2): KAGVTQTPRYLIKTRGQQVTLSCSPISGHRSVSWYQQTPGQGLQFLFEYFSETQRNKGNFPGRFSGRQFSNSRSEMNVSTLELGDSALYLCASSQGQAVYSYGYTFGSGTRLTVV.

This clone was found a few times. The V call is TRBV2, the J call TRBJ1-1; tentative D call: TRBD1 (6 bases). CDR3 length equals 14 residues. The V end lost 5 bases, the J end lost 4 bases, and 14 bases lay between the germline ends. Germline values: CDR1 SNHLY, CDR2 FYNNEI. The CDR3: CASSLQGGGTEAFF. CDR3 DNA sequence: TGTGCCAGCAGTCTACAGGGAGGGGGCACTGAAGCTTTCTTT.

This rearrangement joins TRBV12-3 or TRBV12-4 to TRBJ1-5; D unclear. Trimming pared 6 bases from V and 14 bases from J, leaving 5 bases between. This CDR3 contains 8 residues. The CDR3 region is CASRIEHF. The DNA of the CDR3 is TGTGCCAGCAGAATCGAGCATTTT.

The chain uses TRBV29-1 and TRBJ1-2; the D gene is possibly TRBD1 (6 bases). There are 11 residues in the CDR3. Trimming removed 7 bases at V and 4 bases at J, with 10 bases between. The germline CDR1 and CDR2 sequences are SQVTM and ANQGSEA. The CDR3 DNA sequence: TGCAGCGGGATGGACAGCTATGGCTACACCTTC. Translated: CSGMDSYGYTF.

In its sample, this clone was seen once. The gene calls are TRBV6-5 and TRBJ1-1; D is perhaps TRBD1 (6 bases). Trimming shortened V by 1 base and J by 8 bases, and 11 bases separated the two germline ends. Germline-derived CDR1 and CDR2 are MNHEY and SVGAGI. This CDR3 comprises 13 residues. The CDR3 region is CASSYLSGTEAFF. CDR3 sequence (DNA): TGTGCCAGCAGTTACTTGTCCGGGACAGAAGCTTTCTTT.

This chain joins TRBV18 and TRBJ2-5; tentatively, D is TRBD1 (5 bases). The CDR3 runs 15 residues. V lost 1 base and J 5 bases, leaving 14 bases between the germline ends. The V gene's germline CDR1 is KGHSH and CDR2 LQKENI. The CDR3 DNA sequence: TGTGCCAGCTCACCACAATCCGGCACAGGCGAGACCCAGTACTTC. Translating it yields CASSPQSGTGETQYF.

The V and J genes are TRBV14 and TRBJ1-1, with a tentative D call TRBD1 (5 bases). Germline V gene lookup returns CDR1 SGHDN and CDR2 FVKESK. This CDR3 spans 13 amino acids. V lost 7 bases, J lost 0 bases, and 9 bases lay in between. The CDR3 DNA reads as TGTGCCAGCACTCGACAGATGAACACTGAAGCTTTCTTT. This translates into CASTRQMNTEAFF.

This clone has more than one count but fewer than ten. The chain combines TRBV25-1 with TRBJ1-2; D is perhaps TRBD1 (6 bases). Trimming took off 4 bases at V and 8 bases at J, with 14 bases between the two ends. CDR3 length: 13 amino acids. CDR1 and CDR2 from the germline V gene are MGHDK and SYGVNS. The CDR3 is CASSVGGQRGYTF. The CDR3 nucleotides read TGTGCCAGCAGTGTCGGGGGGCAGAGGGGCTACACCTTC.

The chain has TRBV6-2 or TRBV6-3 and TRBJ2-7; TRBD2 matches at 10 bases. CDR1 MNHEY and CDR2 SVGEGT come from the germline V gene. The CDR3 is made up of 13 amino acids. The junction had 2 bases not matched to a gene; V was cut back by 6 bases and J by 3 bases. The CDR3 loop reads CASSLAGVYEQYV. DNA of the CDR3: TGTGCCAGCAGCCTAGCGGGGGTCTACGAGCAGTACGTC.

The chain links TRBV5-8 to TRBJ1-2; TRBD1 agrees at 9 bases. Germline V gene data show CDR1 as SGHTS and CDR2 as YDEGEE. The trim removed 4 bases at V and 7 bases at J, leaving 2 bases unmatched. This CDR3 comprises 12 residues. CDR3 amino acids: CASSADRGGYTF. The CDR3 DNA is TGTGCCAGCAGCGCGGACAGGGGTGGCTACACCTTC.

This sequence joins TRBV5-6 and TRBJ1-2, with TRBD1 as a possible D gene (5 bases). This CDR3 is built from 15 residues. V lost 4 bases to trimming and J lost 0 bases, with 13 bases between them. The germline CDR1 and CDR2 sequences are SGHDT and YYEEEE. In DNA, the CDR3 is TGTGCCAGCAGCCAACTCAGGGAACCTAACTATGGCTACACCTTC. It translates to CASSQLREPNYGYTF.

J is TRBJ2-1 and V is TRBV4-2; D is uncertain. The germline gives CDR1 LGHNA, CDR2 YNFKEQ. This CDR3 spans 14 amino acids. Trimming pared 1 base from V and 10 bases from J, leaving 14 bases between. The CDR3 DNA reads TGTGCCAGCAGCCAAGTCTTTATAGCTGGCGAGCAGTTCTTC. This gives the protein CASSQVFIAGEQFF.

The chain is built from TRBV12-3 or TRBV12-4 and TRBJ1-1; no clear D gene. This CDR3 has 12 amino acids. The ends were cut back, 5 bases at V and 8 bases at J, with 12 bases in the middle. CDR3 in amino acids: CASSPLGREAFF. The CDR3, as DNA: TGTGCCAGCAGTCCCCTAGGGAGGGAAGCTTTCTTT.

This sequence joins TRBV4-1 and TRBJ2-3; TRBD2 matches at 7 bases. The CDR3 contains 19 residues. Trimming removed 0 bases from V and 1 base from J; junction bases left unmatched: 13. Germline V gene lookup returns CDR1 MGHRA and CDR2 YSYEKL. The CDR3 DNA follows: TGCGCCAGCAGCCAAGAAGCCCCTGAGGAGCGGGGTGGCACAGATACGCAGTATTTT. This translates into CASSQEAPEERGGTDTQYF.

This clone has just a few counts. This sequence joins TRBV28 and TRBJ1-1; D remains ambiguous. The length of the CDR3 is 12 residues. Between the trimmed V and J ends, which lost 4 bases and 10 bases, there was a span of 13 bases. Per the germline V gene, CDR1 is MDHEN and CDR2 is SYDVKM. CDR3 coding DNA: TGTGCCAGCAGTTCTCGACAATTTAGAGCTTTCTTT. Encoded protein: CASSSRQFRAFF. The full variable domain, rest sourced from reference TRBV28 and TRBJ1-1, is DVKVTQSSRYLVKRTGEKVFLECVQDMDHENMFWYRQDPGLGLRLIYFSYDVKMKEKGDIPEGYSVSREKKERFSLILESASTNQTSMYLCASSSRQFRAFFGQGTRLTVV.

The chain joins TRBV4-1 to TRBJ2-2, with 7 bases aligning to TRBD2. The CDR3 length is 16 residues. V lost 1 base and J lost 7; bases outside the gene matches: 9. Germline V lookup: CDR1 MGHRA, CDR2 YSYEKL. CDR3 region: CASSQGIRRGVGELFF. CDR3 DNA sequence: TGCGCCAGCAGCCAAGGCATCCGACGGGGGGTCGGGGAGCTGTTTTTT.

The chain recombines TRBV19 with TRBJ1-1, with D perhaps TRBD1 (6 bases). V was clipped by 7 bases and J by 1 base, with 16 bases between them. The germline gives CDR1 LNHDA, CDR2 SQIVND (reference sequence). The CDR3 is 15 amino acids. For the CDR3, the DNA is TGTGCCAGTACCCAACAGACAGGATGGAACACTGAAGCTTTCTTT. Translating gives CASTQQTGWNTEAFF.

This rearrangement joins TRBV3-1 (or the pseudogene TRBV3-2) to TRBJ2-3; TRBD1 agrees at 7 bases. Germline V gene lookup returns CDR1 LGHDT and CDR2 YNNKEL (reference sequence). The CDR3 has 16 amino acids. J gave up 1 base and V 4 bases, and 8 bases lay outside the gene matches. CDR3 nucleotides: TGTGCCAGCAGCCGGAGACAGGGCTTGGGCACAGATACGCAGTATTTT. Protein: CASSRRQGLGTDTQYF.

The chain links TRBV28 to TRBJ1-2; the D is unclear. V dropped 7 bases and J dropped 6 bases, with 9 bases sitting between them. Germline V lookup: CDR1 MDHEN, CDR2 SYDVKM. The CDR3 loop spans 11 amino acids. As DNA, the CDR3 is TGTGCCAGCACGGGAGGTCATGGCTACACCTTC. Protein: CASTGGHGYTF.

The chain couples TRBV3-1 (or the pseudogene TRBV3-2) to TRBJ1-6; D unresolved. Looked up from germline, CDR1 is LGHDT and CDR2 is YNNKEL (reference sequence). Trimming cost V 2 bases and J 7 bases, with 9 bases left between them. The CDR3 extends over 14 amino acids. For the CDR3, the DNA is TGTGCCAGCAGCCAACCGGGTCCCAATTCACCCCTCCACTTT. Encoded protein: CASSQPGPNSPLHF.

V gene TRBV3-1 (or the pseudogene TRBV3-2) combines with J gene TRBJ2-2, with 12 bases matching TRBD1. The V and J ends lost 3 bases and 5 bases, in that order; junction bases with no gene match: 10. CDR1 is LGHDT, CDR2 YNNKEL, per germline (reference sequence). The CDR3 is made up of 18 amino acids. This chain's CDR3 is CASSQMGQGALRTGELFF. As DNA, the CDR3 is TGTGCCAGCAGCCAGATGGGACAGGGGGCCTTGAGAACCGGGGAGCTGTTTTTT.

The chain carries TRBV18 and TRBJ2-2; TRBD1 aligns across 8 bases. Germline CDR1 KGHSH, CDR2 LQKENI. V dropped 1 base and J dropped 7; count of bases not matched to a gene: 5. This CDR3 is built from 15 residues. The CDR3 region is CASSPLLQGDGELFF. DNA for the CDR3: TGTGCCAGCTCACCACTGCTACAGGGGGACGGGGAGCTGTTTTTT.